The 20 T cell receptor beta chains below come from one sample, sequenced in a study of blood T cell repertoires in COVID-19. The repertoire was sequenced with immunoSEQ multiplex PCR; TCRdb's copy has only in-frame clones and lacks some. The sample lists around 430,000 clones, 80% to 90% occurring once. Sequences were obtained from PBMCs or T cells enriched from blood (not recorded which). The source is a woman in her forties or fifties who had recovered from COVID-19.

This chain links TRBV9 with TRBJ2-1; 11 bases match TRBD2. Germline values: CDR1 SGDLS, CDR2 YYNGEE. After removal of 4 bases from V and 10 bases from J, the junction contained 13 bases not matched to a gene. The length of the CDR3 is 16 residues. The CDR3 region is CASSLNPSGGTIEQFF. The CDR3 nucleotides are TGTGCCAGCAGCCTAAACCCTAGCGGGGGGACGATCGAGCAGTTCTTC. The full variable domain, in which reference TRBV9 and TRBJ2-1 provide the parts outside the CDR3, is DSGVTQTPKHLITATGQRVTLRCSPRSGDLSVYWYQQSLDQGLQFLIQYYNGEERAKGNILERFSAQQFPDLHSELNLSSLELGDSALYFCASSLNPSGGTIEQFFGPGTRLTVL.

V usage is TRBV28 and J usage is TRBJ1-5; D remains ambiguous. Germline V gene sequence: CDR1 MDHEN, CDR2 SYDVKM. The CDR3 runs to 13 residues. V shed 4 bases and J shed 5 bases, with 9 bases lying between them. CDR3 nucleotides: TGTGCCAGCAGTTCACCACCGGATCAGCCCCAGCATTTT. This encodes CASSSPPDQPQHF.

The chain has TRBV19 and TRBJ1-5, with D maybe TRBD1 (5 bases). Germline CDR1 is LNHDA and CDR2 is SQIVND (reference sequence). The CDR3 covers 16 residues. V gave up 1 base and J gave up 4 bases, with 14 bases separating them. As DNA, the CDR3 is TGTGCCAGTAGTATAGGTTCCCCAGGGCCAAATCAGCCCCAGCATTTT. Amino acid sequence: CASSIGSPGPNQPQHF.

This rearrangement joins TRBV7-9 to TRBJ2-1, with TRBD2 matching over 9 bases. The CDR3 runs to 14 residues. Germline-derived CDR1 and CDR2 are SEHNR and FQNEAQ (reference sequence). V lost 4 bases to trimming and J lost 6 bases; unmatched junction nucleotides: 4. The CDR3 is CASSSVRGGNEQFF. CDR3 sequence (DNA): TGTGCCAGCAGCTCCGTGCGGGGGGGCAATGAGCAGTTCTTC.

This CDR3 is CASSLTGGGNIQYF. In DNA form, the CDR3 reads TGTGCCAGTAGCCTAACAGGGGGAGGAAACATTCAGTACTTC. V gene TRBV19 combines with J gene TRBJ2-4; 8 positions agree with TRBD1. This CDR3 is 14 amino acids long. V lost 6 bases to trimming and J lost 6 bases; unmatched junction nucleotides: 7. CDR1 is LNHDA and CDR2 is SQIVND in the germline V gene (reference sequence).

The chain recombines TRBV11-2 with TRBJ1-3; no clear D. The germline V and J ends were trimmed by 5 bases and 3 bases, with 14 bases remaining between them. The CDR3 spans 15 residues. The V gene's germline CDR1 is SGHAT and CDR2 FQNNGV. The CDR3 nucleotides read TGTGCCAGCAGCCTGGGTTGGGAGGGTGGAAACACCATATATTTT. Its translation is CASSLGWEGGNTIYF.

V usage is TRBV29-1 and J usage is TRBJ1-2; 11 bases are a match to TRBD1. Germline V CDR1 and CDR2: SQVTM, ANQGSEA. V dropped 7 bases and J dropped 7; count of bases not matched to a gene: 11. The CDR3 consists of 14 residues. CDR3 loop: CSGYAGTGGFGYTF. The CDR3, as DNA: TGCAGCGGGTACGCCGGGACAGGGGGTTTTGGCTACACCTTC.

The chain links TRBV7-9 to TRBJ1-1; D not resolved. The CDR3 loop spans 14 amino acids. Trimming took 2 bases from V and 1 from J, leaving 8 bases between them. Per germline, CDR1 SEHNR and CDR2 FQNEAQ (reference sequence). CDR3: CASSLPGTNTEAFF. CDR3 DNA: TGTGCCAGCAGCTTACCAGGCACGAACACTGAAGCTTTCTTT.

The CDR3 DNA follows: TGCGCCAGCAGCCAAGATCGATCTTTGGCAGGGGGTCCGGGGGGCTACACCTTC. Amino acid sequence: CASSQDRSLAGGPGGYTF. V and J are TRBV4-3 and TRBJ1-2, with 7 bases aligning to TRBD1. The CDR3 totals 18 residues. The V segment lost 0 bases and the J segment 8 bases; nucleotides outside the gene matches: 18. In germline, CDR1 is LGHNA, CDR2 YSLEER.

This chain links TRBV30 with TRBJ1-3; weak D call: TRBD1 (5 bases). The CDR3 extends over 13 amino acids. The V gene lost 5 bases and the J gene lost 0 bases, with 8 bases spanning the gap. The germline CDR1 and CDR2 sequences are GTSNPN and SVGIG (reference sequence). Here the CDR3 reads CAWGAFSGNTIYF. As DNA, the CDR3 is TGTGCCTGGGGGGCCTTCTCTGGAAACACCATATATTTT.

This rearrangement joins TRBV24-1 to TRBJ1-5, with TRBD1 identical over 7 bases. This CDR3 contains 16 residues. The V and J ends lost 5 bases and 7 bases, in that order; junction bases with no gene match: 13. Per germline, CDR1 KGHDR and CDR2 SFDVKD. The CDR3 DNA is TGTGCCACCAGTGTAGGAGGGGGCGGAGGTGGACAGCCCCAGCATTTT. Its protein product is CATSVGGGGGGQPQHF.

V is TRBV7-9 and J is TRBJ1-3; no clear D. CDR3 length: 16 residues. Germline values: CDR1 SEHNR, CDR2 FQNEAQ (reference sequence). The V gene lost 4 bases and the J gene lost 0 bases, with 13 bases spanning the gap. CDR3 protein: CASSSSQPSSGNTIYF. CDR3 DNA sequence: TGTGCCAGCAGCTCGTCACAGCCCAGCTCTGGAAACACCATATATTTT.

The genes are TRBV28 and TRBJ1-2; unclear D gene. Germline loops: CDR1 MDHEN, CDR2 SYDVKM. The CDR3 contains 16 residues. The V end lost 1 base, the J end lost 1 base, and 13 bases lay between the germline ends. The CDR3 DNA sequence: TGTGCCAGCAGTTTATCAGGAGCGGGGTTTAACTATGGCTACACCTTC. Amino acids: CASSLSGAGFNYGYTF.

V usage is TRBV7-2 and J usage is TRBJ1-1; no clear D gene. In germline, CDR1 is SGHTA, CDR2 FQGNSA. The CDR3 sequence is 16 residues long. V was pared by 5 bases and J by 0 bases, with 16 bases between. This CDR3 is CASSRAGGDMNTEAFF. The CDR3, as DNA: TGTGCCAGCAGCCGGGCGGGCGGAGACATGAACACTGAAGCTTTCTTT.

The V call is TRBV7-6, the J call TRBJ2-7; D remains ambiguous. Germline CDR1 and CDR2: SGHVS and FNYEAQ. V dropped 1 base and J dropped 6 bases, with 16 bases sitting between them. This CDR3 comprises 15 residues. CDR3: CASSLGSQGSGEQYF. In nucleotides, the CDR3 is TGTGCCAGCAGCTTAGGTTCCCAAGGATCAGGCGAGCAGTACTTC.

This clone appeared a few times. The V call is TRBV18, the J call TRBJ1-1; D might be TRBD1 (6 bases). Trimming left V 3 bases short and J 6 bases short, with 14 bases between. The CDR3 covers 14 residues. Germline CDR1 is KGHSH and CDR2 is LQKENI. The CDR3 loop is CASSPSGQMSEAFF. For the CDR3, the DNA is TGTGCCAGCTCACCCTCCGGACAGATGTCTGAAGCTTTCTTT.

The chain recombines TRBV2 with TRBJ2-2, with TRBD1 matching over 7 bases. The CDR3 covers 13 residues. The V gene end was trimmed by 8 bases and the J gene end by 8 bases; junction bases not matched to a gene: 8. Germline V CDR1 and CDR2: SNHLY, FYNNEI. The CDR3 DNA reads as TGTGCCAGCGTCCGCAGGGACAGAGGGGAGCTGTTTTTT. It translates to CASVRRDRGELFF.

The chain employs TRBV19 and TRBJ1-1, with D uncertain. V was clipped by 1 base and J by 5 bases, with 17 bases between them. The V gene's germline CDR1 is LNHDA and CDR2 SQIVND (reference sequence). This CDR3 comprises 16 residues. The CDR3 DNA follows: TGTGCCAGTAGTATAGGTGGCGGGATCTTTGGGACTGAAGCTTTCTTT. Protein sequence: CASSIGGGIFGTEAFF.

This clone is a singleton in its sample. The chain joins TRBV11-2 to TRBJ1-4; no reliable D call. CDR3 size: 15 residues. Germline CDR1 reads SGHAT; CDR2 reads FQNNGV. Trimming removed 1 base at V and 4 bases at J, with 10 bases between. The CDR3 DNA follows: TGTGCCAGCAGCTTAGTCGGCGGACTTAATGAAAAACTGTTTTTT. Protein: CASSLVGGLNEKLFF.

As for this clone: Compared with germline, one end of the junction differs, possibly owing to a read error. The rearrangement links TRBV5-1 to TRBJ2-2; TRBD1 matches 7 bases. The CDR3 extends over 15 amino acids. Germline V gene lookup returns CDR1 SGHRS and CDR2 YFSETQ. As DNA, the CDR3 is TGCGCCAGCAGCCGTTTACAGGGGAACGCCGGGGAGCTGTTTTTT. Translated: CASSRLQGNAGELFF.